Presented here are 27 T cell receptor beta chains from one specimen sequenced in a study of blood T cell repertoires in COVID-19 (dated by TCRdb to about 2020). The library was made by the immunoSEQ multiplex PCR assay. Entries here come from immuneACCESS through TCRdb and include only in-frame sequences with V and J called. Some clones fail to appear in such tables; in the studies checked, an unresolved V gene covers under half of the shortfall, and the cause of the remainder is unknown. The sample records fewer than 200,000 clones, 75% to 90% of which are singletons. 8% to 9.5% of the sample goes to the ten largest clones. Sequenced sample: peripheral blood. These receptors were obtained from a woman aged 80 or over with active or convalescent COVID-19.

The rearrangement uses TRBV21-1 and TRBJ2-1; the DNA was not compared with TRBD2, the D call given in the table. TRBV21-1 is flagged as a pseudogene. CDR3 size: 16 residues. Here the CDR3 reads CASSKGLSGGYNEQFF. In DNA, the CDR3 is TGTGCCAGCAGCAAAGGTCTCAGCGGGGGCTACAATGAGCAGTTCTTC.

The gene calls are TRBV9 and TRBJ1-2; weak D call: TRBD1 (6 bases). The ends were cut back, 4 bases at V and 0 bases at J, with 13 bases in the middle. Germline CDR1 is SGDLS and CDR2 is YYNGEE. There are 15 residues in the CDR3. CDR3 in amino acids: CASSPPGQPNYGYTF. DNA of the CDR3: TGTGCCAGCAGCCCACCGGGACAACCTAACTATGGCTACACCTTC.

The chain has TRBV7-8 and TRBJ2-3; 8 nucleotides line up with TRBD1. The CDR3 has 14 amino acids. The V gene's germline CDR1 is SGHVS and CDR2 FQNEAQ. V lost 5 bases, J lost 5 bases, and 6 bases stayed unmatched. CDR3 amino acids: CASSRGGTGDTQYF. The CDR3 bases are TGTGCCAGCAGCCGAGGGGGGACAGGAGATACGCAGTATTTT.

The gene calls are TRBV27 and TRBJ2-7, with no clear D. This CDR3 spans 16 amino acids. The germline V and J ends were trimmed by 1 base and 2 bases, with 15 bases remaining between them. CDR1 is MNHEY and CDR2 is SMNVEV in the germline V gene (reference sequence). In nucleotides, the CDR3 is TGTGCCAGCAGTTTATATGGCAGTCCGCCAACCTACGAGCAGTACTTC. It is translated as CASSLYGSPPTYEQYF.

The gene calls are TRBV28 and TRBJ1-5; D might be TRBD1 (5 bases). Trimming pared 5 bases from V and 4 bases from J, leaving 18 bases between. The CDR3 runs 16 residues. From germline, CDR1 is MDHEN and CDR2 SYDVKM. The CDR3 nucleotides are TGTGCCAGCAGTACCCCCTCCAGGGAGGGGAATCAGCCCCAGCATTTT. Translated, it gives CASSTPSREGNQPQHF.

The J gene is TRBJ2-2, the V gene TRBV27; 8 nucleotides match TRBD1. This CDR3 region has 16 residues. In germline, CDR1 is MNHEY, CDR2 SMNVEV (reference sequence). Trimming removed 3 bases from V and 5 bases from J; junction bases left unmatched: 8. The CDR3 coding sequence is TGTGCCAGCAGTTTTCAGGACAGGGTGGGGACCGGGGAGCTGTTTTTT. Translated, it gives CASSFQDRVGTGELFF.

The chain is built from TRBV12-3 or TRBV12-4 and TRBJ1-2, with D tentatively TRBD1 (5 bases). Trimming stripped 6 bases from V and 8 bases from J, with 13 bases between. The CDR3 runs to 12 residues. CDR3 nucleotide sequence: TGTGCCAGCAGCCTGGACATGGGAGGCTACACCTTC. Protein: CASSLDMGGYTF.

The V and J genes are TRBV12-3 or TRBV12-4 and TRBJ1-2, with 10 bases that match TRBD1. V trimming: 1 base; J trimming: 13 bases; junction bases outside the gene matches: 3. This CDR3 has 12 amino acids. CDR3 nucleotides: TGTGCCAGCAGTTTAGGACAGGGGGCGAGCACCTTC. This codes for CASSLGQGASTF.

The DNA for the CDR3 is TGTGCCAGTAGTATCCGACAGAGCGCTTATAGCAATCAGCCCCAGCATTTT. Translating it yields CASSIRQSAYSNQPQHF. The chain links TRBV19 to TRBJ1-5, with D maybe TRBD1 (5 bases). V shed 3 bases and J shed 0 bases, with 15 bases lying between them. Per germline, CDR1 LNHDA and CDR2 SQIVND (reference sequence). This CDR3 is 17 amino acids long.

The chain recombines TRBV6-5 with TRBJ1-1; D is possibly TRBD1 (5 bases). The CDR3 totals 15 residues. Germline CDR1 MNHEY, CDR2 SVGAGI. Trimming took 0 bases from V and 2 from J, leaving 10 bases between them. The CDR3 bases are TGTGCCAGCAGTTACTCCGTGGGGGGAAACACTGAAGCTTTCTTT. It translates to CASSYSVGGNTEAFF.

The chain is built from TRBV6-5 and TRBJ1-5; D not resolved. Germline loops: CDR1 MNHEY, CDR2 SVGAGI. V dropped 2 bases and J dropped 4 bases, with 9 bases sitting between them. This CDR3 comprises 14 residues. CDR3 sequence reads: CASSYGPGNQPQHF. The CDR3 region has the DNA TGTGCCAGCAGTTACGGGCCGGGAAATCAGCCCCAGCATTTT.

The chain employs TRBV14 and TRBJ1-1, with D hard to call. This CDR3 comprises 15 residues. Germline loops: CDR1 SGHDN, CDR2 FVKESK. Between the trimmed V and J ends, which lost 1 base and 1 base, there was a span of 10 bases. Written as DNA, the CDR3 is TGTGCCAGCAGCCAAGGTCCCAGCGAGAACACTGAAGCTTTCTTT. Translation: CASSQGPSENTEAFF.

V is TRBV10-3 and J is TRBJ1-5; D is possibly TRBD1 (6 bases). Germline V CDR1 and CDR2: ENHRY, SYGVKD. V was cut by 7 bases and J by 6 bases, with 13 bases left in between. CDR3 length equals 13 residues. This CDR3 is CAITPGERQPQHF. The CDR3 nucleotides are TGTGCCATCACACCAGGGGAGCGTCAGCCCCAGCATTTT.

This clone was recorded a few times. The chain combines TRBV11-2 with TRBJ1-6, with 8 bases matching TRBD1. V lost 5 bases and J lost 8; bases outside the gene matches: 2. The length of the CDR3 is 13 residues. Germline loops: CDR1 SGHAT, CDR2 FQNNGV. In DNA form, the CDR3 reads TGTGCCAGCAGCCCGGGACAGGATTCACCCCTCCACTTT. Translation: CASSPGQDSPLHF.

The chain links TRBV18 to TRBJ1-5, with 8 bases fitting TRBD1. Germline-derived CDR1 and CDR2 are KGHSH and LQKENI. The ends lost 6 bases at V and 2 bases at J; junction bases unmatched: 6. The CDR3 runs 15 residues. The CDR3 DNA reads TGTGCCAGCTCGCAGGGGGCGGAACGCAATCAGCCCCAGCATTTT. Encoded protein: CASSQGAERNQPQHF.

The V and J genes are TRBV2 and TRBJ1-1, with D unclear. This CDR3 region has 15 residues. V lost 0 bases to trimming and J lost 1 base, with 9 bases between them. The V gene's germline CDR1 is SNHLY and CDR2 FYNNEI. The CDR3 is CASSEARRANTEAFF. The CDR3 coding sequence is TGTGCCAGCAGTGAAGCGAGAAGAGCGAACACTGAAGCTTTCTTT.

The gene calls are TRBV6-5 and TRBJ1-2; D gene ambiguous. Germline V CDR1 and CDR2: MNHEY, SVGAGI. The CDR3 is 14 residues long. V dropped 6 bases and J dropped 3 bases, with 14 bases sitting between them. Written as DNA, the CDR3 is TGTGCCAGCAGCCCCTCCCTGGCTCACTATGGCTACACCTTC. Amino acid sequence: CASSPSLAHYGYTF.

The V and J genes are TRBV12-3 or TRBV12-4 and TRBJ2-2, with D hard to call. Trimming cost V 0 bases and J 6 bases, with 5 bases left between them. There are 13 residues in the CDR3. The CDR3 sequence is CASSLAEAGELFF. CDR3 sequence (DNA): TGTGCCAGCAGTTTAGCAGAGGCCGGGGAGCTGTTTTTT.

In this sample, this clone turned up once. The chain recombines TRBV6-1 with TRBJ2-4; D perhaps matches TRBD1 (6 bases). V dropped 3 bases and J dropped 0 bases, with 12 bases sitting between them. The V gene's germline CDR1 is MNHNS and CDR2 SASEGT. The CDR3 loop spans 16 amino acids. CDR3 protein: CASSDPGVTAKNIQYF. In DNA form, the CDR3 reads TGTGCCAGCAGTGACCCAGGGGTTACAGCCAAAAACATTCAGTACTTC.

The chain couples TRBV4-3 to TRBJ1-4; D call uncertain. Per germline, CDR1 LGHNA and CDR2 YSLEER. The CDR3 is 16 residues long. Between the trimmed V and J ends, which lost 0 bases and 0 bases, there was a span of 8 bases. DNA for the CDR3: TGCGCCAGCAGCCAAGATAACAAATCAACTAATGAAAAACTGTTTTTT. This encodes CASSQDNKSTNEKLFF.

The rearrangement joins TRBV4-3 to TRBJ2-1, with 7 nucleotides matching TRBD2. The CDR3 is 16 amino acids. Losses at the gene ends were 0 bases for V and 6 bases for J; bases not matched to a gene: 8. Germline CDR1 LGHNA, CDR2 YSLEER. The CDR3 reads CASSQDSSGASNEQFF. The CDR3 coding sequence is TGCGCCAGCAGCCAAGATTCCAGCGGGGCCTCCAATGAGCAGTTCTTC.

The V and J genes are TRBV3-1 (or the pseudogene TRBV3-2) and TRBJ1-2, with D perhaps matching TRBD1 (5 bases). Trimming took 6 bases from V and 7 from J, leaving 15 bases between them. CDR3 length: 13 residues. The germline CDR1 and CDR2 sequences are LGHDT and YNNKEL (reference sequence). In DNA form, the CDR3 reads TGTGCCAGCAGGTTGGGAAGGGGTGGTGGCTACACCTTC. As protein: CASRLGRGGGYTF.

The CDR3 DNA is TGCGCCAGCAGCTTGGGACAGGCGGGCGGCACTGAAGCTTTCTTT. Its protein product is CASSLGQAGGTEAFF. The V call is TRBV5-1, the J call TRBJ1-1; D may be TRBD1 (6 bases). Trimming stripped 0 bases from V and 4 bases from J, with 13 bases between. The CDR3 totals 15 residues. Germline CDR1 and CDR2: SGHRS and YFSETQ. Drawing the rest from reference TRBV5-1 and TRBJ1-1, the complete variable domain is KAGVTQTPRYLIKTRGQQVTLSCSPISGHRSVSWYQQTPGQGLQFLFEYFSETQRNKGNFPGRFSGRQFSNSRSEMNVSTLELGDSALYLCASSLGQAGGTEAFFGQGTRLTVV.

The chain employs TRBV7-2 and TRBJ2-1; 13 bases are a match to TRBD2. Germline V gives CDR1 SGHTA, CDR2 FQGNSA. The CDR3 runs to 14 residues. V shed 6 bases and J 8 bases; nucleotides not matched to a gene: 4. DNA for the CDR3: TGTGCCAGCAGAAGGACTAGCGGGAGCTATGAGCAGTTCTTC. Amino acids: CASRRTSGSYEQFF.

The CDR3 spells CATGQGASYGYTF. The CDR3, as DNA: TGTGCCACGGGACAGGGGGCGAGCTATGGCTACACCTTC. The V and J genes are TRBV6-5 and TRBJ1-2; 12 bases agree with TRBD1. Germline V gene lookup returns CDR1 MNHEY and CDR2 SVGAGI. The CDR3 extends over 13 amino acids. Trimming took 10 bases from V and 4 from J; bases not matched to a gene: 4.

The chain employs TRBV10-1 and TRBJ1-1, with 9 bases identical to TRBD1. Germline CDR1 and CDR2: WNHNN and SYGVQD (reference sequence). CDR3 length: 12 amino acids. The V gene end was trimmed by 6 bases and the J gene end by 5 bases; junction bases not matched to a gene: 1. The DNA for the CDR3 is TGCGCCAGCAGAGGACAGGGGACTGAAGCTTTCTTT. Protein product: CASRGQGTEAFF.

This chain links TRBV30 with TRBJ1-3; 10 positions match TRBD1. The CDR3 extends over 15 amino acids. Germline values: CDR1 GTSNPN, CDR2 SVGIG (reference sequence). Unmatched junction bases numbered 8, after V lost 5 bases and J lost 4 bases. The chain's CDR3 is CAWGPGQGLGNTIYF. CDR3 DNA sequence: TGTGCCTGGGGGCCGGGACAGGGGTTGGGAAACACCATATATTTT.